The source of this T cell receptor (beta chain) is a study of tumor-infiltrating lymphocytes in glioblastoma multiforme. With regard to this clonotype: Compared with germline, one end of the junction differs, possibly owing to a read error.

This CDR3 region has 16 residues. Germline V lookup: CDR1 DFQATT, CDR2 SNEGSKA (reference sequence). TCRB libraries came from RNA via three nested multiplex PCR rounds. TCRdb independently ran MiXCR on the multiplex PCR reads; one entry per CDR3 protein. The sample has 13,000 or so distinct CDR3 sequences; around 71% are singletons. The sequence was collected from a male donor with glioblastoma. The specimen sequenced was brain tumor tissue. This chain uses TRBV20-1 with TRBJ2-3; D ambiguous. Written as DNA, the CDR3 is TGCAGTGCTCAGGCGGCTCTCCTTAGTGGCACAGAAACGCAGTATTTT. This translates into CSAQAALLSGTETQYF.